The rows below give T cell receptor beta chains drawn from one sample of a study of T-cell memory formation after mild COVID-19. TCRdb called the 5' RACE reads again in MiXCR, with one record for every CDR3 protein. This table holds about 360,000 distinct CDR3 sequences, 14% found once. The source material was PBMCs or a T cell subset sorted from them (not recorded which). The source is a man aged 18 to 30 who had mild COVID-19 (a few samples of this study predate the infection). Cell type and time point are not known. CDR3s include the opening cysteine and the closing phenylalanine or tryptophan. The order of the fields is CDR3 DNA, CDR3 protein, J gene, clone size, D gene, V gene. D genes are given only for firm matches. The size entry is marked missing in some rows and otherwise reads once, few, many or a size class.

CDR3 DNA: TGTGCCAGCAGACCCAGCTCCTATAATTCACCCCTCCACTTT
CDR3 protein: CASRPSSYNSPLHF
J gene: TRBJ1-6
clone size: few
D gene: -
V gene: TRBV5-4

CDR3 DNA: TGCAGTGCTGACGAGGGACAGATACAAGAGACCCAGTACTTC
CDR3 protein: CSADEGQIQETQYF
J gene: TRBJ2-5
clone size: few
D gene: TRBD1
V gene: TRBV20-1

CDR3 DNA: TGTGCCAGCAGCTTAGTCTGGTCAGGCCGTTGGACTGAAGCTTTCTTT
CDR3 protein: CASSLVWSGRWTEAFF
J gene: TRBJ1-1
clone size: -
D gene: -
V gene: TRBV11-2

CDR3 DNA: TGTGCCAGTAGCCAGGACAGGGCGAGTACGCAGTATTTT
CDR3 protein: CASSQDRASTQYF
J gene: TRBJ2-3
clone size: -
D gene: TRBD1
V gene: TRBV19

CDR3 DNA: TGTGCCATCAGAGACGGAGCGGGGTACGAAGAGACCCAGTACTTC
CDR3 protein: CAIRDGAGYEETQYF
J gene: TRBJ2-5
clone size: -
D gene: TRBD2
V gene: TRBV10-3

CDR3 DNA: TGCAGTGTCGCAGGGGGCGCGGACTATGGCTACACCTTC
CDR3 protein: CSVAGGADYGYTF
J gene: TRBJ1-2
clone size: -
D gene: TRBD1
V gene: TRBV20-1

CDR3 DNA: TGCAGTGCTAGAGTTGGGAGGGTCACAGAGACCCAGTACTTC
CDR3 protein: CSARVGRVTETQYF
J gene: TRBJ2-5
clone size: many
D gene: TRBD2
V gene: TRBV20-1

CDR3 DNA: TGTGCCTGGAGTGTACGCCCAGGGAAGGGGGGCTACACCTTC
CDR3 protein: CAWSVRPGKGGYTF
J gene: TRBJ1-2
clone size: few
D gene: -
V gene: TRBV30

CDR3 DNA: TGTGCCAGCAGGTCCCTCGCAACAGGCCCTGGGGAGCAGTACTTC
CDR3 protein: CASRSLATGPGEQYF
J gene: TRBJ2-7
clone size: -
D gene: -
V gene: TRBV6-1

CDR3 DNA: TGTGCCAGCAGTCTCACTAGCGGGGCGGATGAGCAGTTCTTC
CDR3 protein: CASSLTSGADEQFF
J gene: TRBJ2-1
clone size: few
D gene: TRBD2
V gene: TRBV3-1

CDR3 DNA: TGTGCCAGCAGCAAGATGGACGCCCGGACTAATGAAAAACTGTTTTTT
CDR3 protein: CASSKMDARTNEKLFF
J gene: TRBJ1-4
clone size: few
D gene: -
V gene: TRBV21-1

CDR3 DNA: TGTGCCAGCAGCCCAAGATCCGCTAGCGGGGGGGCTCTCCAAGAGACCCAGTACTTC
CDR3 protein: CASSPRSASGGALQETQYF
J gene: TRBJ2-5
clone size: many
D gene: TRBD2
V gene: TRBV7-8

CDR3 DNA: TGTGCCAGCAGCTTATGGGTGAACTATGGCTACACCTTC
CDR3 protein: CASSLWVNYGYTF
J gene: TRBJ1-2
clone size: -
D gene: -
V gene: TRBV11-2

CDR3 DNA: TGTGCCAGCAGCGGTGAGACAGGTTGGGAGACCCAGTACTTC
CDR3 protein: CASSGETGWETQYF
J gene: TRBJ2-5
clone size: many
D gene: -
V gene: TRBV11-2

CDR3 DNA: TGCAGCGTTGGTGGGACAGGCCCCTACAATGAGCAGTTCTTC
CDR3 protein: CSVGGTGPYNEQFF
J gene: TRBJ2-1
clone size: few
D gene: TRBD1
V gene: TRBV29-1

CDR3 DNA: TGCAGTGCTATTAGGGCCTCCAATCAGCCCCAGCATTTT
CDR3 protein: CSAIRASNQPQHF
J gene: TRBJ1-5
clone size: -
D gene: -
V gene: TRBV20-1

CDR3 DNA: TGTGCCAGCAGCCTTGACAGCCGCAACTATGGCTACACCTTC
CDR3 protein: CASSLDSRNYGYTF
J gene: TRBJ1-2
clone size: -
D gene: -
V gene: TRBV7-2

CDR3 DNA: TGCAGCGTTGAAGGGGGGGGCGGCTACGAGCAGTACTTC
CDR3 protein: CSVEGGGGYEQYF
J gene: TRBJ2-7
clone size: few
D gene: -
V gene: TRBV29-1

CDR3 DNA: TGTGCCAGCAGTCCCGGTCCCACTGAAGCTTTCTTT
CDR3 protein: CASSPGPTEAFF
J gene: TRBJ1-1
clone size: few
D gene: -
V gene: TRBV6-2/TRBV6-3

CDR3 DNA: TGTGCCAGCTCACCACGGTCGACAGGGCGCGACATGAACACTGAAGCTTTCTTT
CDR3 protein: CASSPRSTGRDMNTEAFF
J gene: TRBJ1-1
clone size: few
D gene: TRBD1
V gene: TRBV18

CDR3 DNA: TGTGCCAGCAGCCCGCAGGGTTTAGGGGAGCAGTTCTTC
CDR3 protein: CASSPQGLGEQFF
J gene: TRBJ2-1
clone size: many
D gene: -
V gene: TRBV7-3

CDR3 DNA: TGTGCCAGCAGCGTAGACCCCGGACAAGAGACCCAGTACTTC
CDR3 protein: CASSVDPGQETQYF
J gene: TRBJ2-5
clone size: -
D gene: -
V gene: TRBV9